The T cell receptor (beta chain) under discussion was sequenced for a study of metastatic and nonmetastatic thyroid tumors. Turning to the study itself: Repertoire comparison spanned blood and tumor or nodule tissue of malignant and benign thyroid patients. Study results and limitations: Within blood and tumor, benign nodules reportedly had significantly lower TCR beta diversity than malignant thyroid tumors did.

TCRdb reassembled clones from the PCR reads with MiXCR. The table shows almost 85,000 clones, with around an eighth occurring only once. The V gene lost 6 bases and the J gene lost 4 bases, with 7 bases spanning the gap. Germline assignment: CDR1 KGHSY and CDR2 FQNENV. The CDR3 contains 13 residues. Patients had received no treatment of any kind before thyroid surgery. A word on this clone: Its antigen is undetermined.

The sequence came from a female donor with papillary thyroid cancer or a benign thyroid nodule (not recorded which). Some clones in this sample may be carry-over from other donors' samples. The material sequenced was tumor tissue. The genes are TRBV16 and TRBJ1-6; tentative D call: TRBD1 (6 bases). CDR3 coding DNA: TGTGCCAGCAGACAGGGTTATAATTCACCCCTCCACTTT. Amino acid sequence: CASRQGYNSPLHF. The variable domain in full, completed from reference TRBV16 and TRBJ1-6, reads GEEVAQTPKHLVRGEGQKAKLYCAPIKGHSYVFWYQQVLKNEFKFLISFQNENVFDETGMPKERFSAKCLPNSPCSLEIQATKLEDSAVYFCASRQGYNSPLHFGNGTRLTVT.